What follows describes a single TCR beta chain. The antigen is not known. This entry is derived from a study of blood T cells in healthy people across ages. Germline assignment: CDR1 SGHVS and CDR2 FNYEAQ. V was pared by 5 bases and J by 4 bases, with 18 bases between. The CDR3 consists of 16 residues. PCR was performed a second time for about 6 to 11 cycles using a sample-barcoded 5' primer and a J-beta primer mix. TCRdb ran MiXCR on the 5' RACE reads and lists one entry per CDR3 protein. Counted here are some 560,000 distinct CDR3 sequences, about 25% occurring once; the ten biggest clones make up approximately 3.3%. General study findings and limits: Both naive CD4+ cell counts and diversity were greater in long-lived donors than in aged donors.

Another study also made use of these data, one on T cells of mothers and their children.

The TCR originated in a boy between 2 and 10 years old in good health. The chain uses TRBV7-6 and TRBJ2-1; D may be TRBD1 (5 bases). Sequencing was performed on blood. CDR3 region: CASSLEGARSYNEQFF. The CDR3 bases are TGTGCCAGCAGCCTGGAAGGGGCGAGAAGTTACAATGAGCAGTTCTTC.